This T cell receptor (beta chain) was captured by sequencing in a study of cytomegalovirus exposure and HLA in healthy donors (dated by TCRdb to the late 2010s). With regard to the full study: An earlier analysis of a few hundred of the donors reported 276 Gb of sequence data and 117 million unique TCR beta sequences obtained from around 170 million T cells. An early release that covered some 630 HLA-typed donors contained approximately 300 gigabases of sequencing data and about 93 million unique TCR sequences. Among the approximately 420 genotyped donors, under 90% belonged to the genetic ancestry cluster associated with self-reported Caucasian donors. The study aimed to test whether cataloging public T cell receptors could reveal signatures of past pathogen exposure. The study used immunosequencing to profile the T cell repertoires of several hundred subjects and linked those repertoires to cytomegalovirus serostatus. Besides the first cohort of hundreds of subjects, a separate validation cohort made up of 120 different subjects was used. To predict cytomegalovirus infection status, the study brought together high-throughput TCR immunosequencing, statistical association of individual TCRs with disease status, and machine learning. In a later analysis, previously published TCR beta repertoires from 666 donors were re-analyzed and high-resolution HLA genotyping was added so that TCR occurrence patterns could be studied. Rather than drawing on any new phenotypic data, the later analysis identified candidate immune exposures from TCR beta sequences and the way those sequences occurred across donors. An earlier analysis of 500 to 650 of the donors applied high-throughput TCR beta sequencing to assess whether each TCR beta V gene segment acted as functional or pseudogenic. Donor age, sex, ethnicity and CMV serostatus were compiled together with the repertoire data. In a later genetic analysis, genome-wide SNP genotypes for 398 of the 666 donors were used, and that subset was treated as a discovery cohort. All discovery cohort repertoires had been generated using a single sequencing platform. HLA typing included class I and class II loci at four-digit resolution. Typing coverage varied by locus: roughly 620-640 donors for A, B, C, DRB1 and DQB1; roughly 500 for DQA1; 606 for DPA1; roughly 450 for DPB1. About 5 DR-DQ haplotypes were handled as single units for association and clustering, since linkage in the cohort was strong. Across 398 genotyped donors of the cohort, an average of roughly 250,000 unique TCR beta nucleotide sequences per donor were sequenced, and 15% to 20% of those sequences were non-productive.

Points the paper makes about the study in general: Correlated functional status among segregating V segments might be attributable to linkage disequilibrium, but an unknown experimental factor could not be ruled out. For the cohort, immune exposure information was limited to CMV serostatus. In a later analysis, HLA-associated TCR beta chains showed more clonal expansion and lower generation probabilities than non-associated chains that were equally common. Most CMV-associated TCR beta chains appeared to be HLA-restricted in a later analysis, and the HLA associations seemed to be driven largely by CMV exposure. Because some donors lacked HLA typing at each locus, the association tests relied only on the typed subset. The authors suggested that the approach could potentially be extended to other disease states and immunological phenotypes. In a later genetic analysis, a missense DCLRE1C variant was associated with V-gene and J-gene trimming of TCR beta chains, and the association was replicated in an independent cohort. Because counts were too low, approximately 15 rarely observed V segments, including chromosome 9 orphons, were excluded from the earlier analysis of around 590 of the donors. A further reported finding was that TCR beta sequences accurately predicted the HLA-A and HLA-B alleles for most subjects in the first cohort. While some public TCRs were present in many individuals, most TCR sequences turned up only very rarely across donors. Assigning TCR associations to individual alleles was difficult when HLA alleles, especially DR and DQ, strongly co-occurred. Broadly in line with IMGT annotations, most TCR beta V segments showed up in productive rearrangements about 87% or about 30% of the time in an earlier analysis of approximately 640 of the donors. In a later analysis, some 17,000 TCR beta sequences were associated with specific HLA alleles at a false discovery rate of 0.05. The cohort was sequenced for TCR beta chains only, and without alpha or paired-chain data the features that could be detected were limited. In vitro tests confirmed that three of the cytomegalovirus-associated TCR beta chains recognize cytomegalovirus antigens. The 87-base-pair reads could not distinguish some IMGT-functional V segments, including TRBV6-2 and TRBV6-3, so those segments were excluded. A cluster of highly shared sequence variants was judged likely to represent a technical artifact of the sequencing pipeline. According to a later analysis, TCR association rates differed among HLA loci, with DRB1 alleles showing the most associated TCRs and HLA-C alleles showing the fewest. According to a later analysis, parvovirus B19, influenza, CMV and Epstein-Barr virus appeared linked to several top co-occurrence clusters. Cytomegalovirus status was reported to be diagnosed by the classifier with high specificity and sensitivity in both the original and validation cohorts. Presence/absence analyses assumed roughly uniform sequencing depth across donors, an assumption that may not hold. A later genetic analysis reported fewer N-insertions in productive TCRs among donors in an Asian-associated ancestry cluster than the approximately 700-donor mean. In the study, 150 to 200 TCR beta chains were listed as associated with cytomegalovirus.

The cohort comprised 710 or so healthy bone marrow donors. Cohort members were all nominally healthy when sampled, although unrecorded immune exposures were likely present. The donor was CMV seronegative and was included in the group of a few hundred seronegative cohort members. Each donor provided a peripheral blood sample, and peripheral blood mononuclear cells were used for TCR beta sequencing. The Qiagen DNeasy Blood Extraction Kit was used to extract genomic DNA from the blood cell samples. The library was obtained by the immunoSEQ multiplex PCR assay. For the multiplex PCR, a mixture combining 60 forward primers for TCR Vbeta segments and 13 reverse primers for TCR Jbeta segments was used. Amplification of the CDR3 region of rearranged TCR beta genes was performed with a multiplex PCR assay on genomic DNA. The Illumina HiSeq System was used to sequence the amplified TCR beta libraries as 87-base-pair reads. The original pipeline was this. Across the roughly 700 repertoires, a later analysis counted tens of millions of unique TCR beta chains, some 11 million of which were shared by at least two donors. A nearest-neighbor algorithm error-corrected the raw reads and collapsed the reads into unique sequences, merging closely related sequences to remove PCR and sequencing errors. CDR3 sequences were aligned to IMGT reference sequences to assign V, D and J gene segments. Each retained sequence needed at least a six-nucleotide match to both a V gene segment and a J gene segment. Rearrangements were called productive when the CDR3 lacked stop codons and stayed in frame with V and J; all others were non-productive. Following IMGT convention, CDR3 was defined as the stretch from the second conserved V-encoded cysteine up to the conserved J-encoded phenylalanine. Sequences without an unambiguous match to a single V gene segment were excluded from the earlier analysis of a few hundred of the donors. An earlier analysis of 587 of the donors classified V segments as functional when productive rearrangements were above 56.7% and as segregating when the standard deviation between donors was above 5%. A statistical classification framework was developed to diagnose cytomegalovirus status using the catalog of TCR beta chain sequences. In a later analysis, TCR nucleotide sequences were compared against IMGT/GENE-DB human TR gene sequences so that V and J genes could be assigned. Using the TCRdist pipeline, a later analysis assigned CDR3 sequences along with most-parsimonious VDJ recombination scenarios. A later analysis defined each TCR beta chain by its CDR3 amino acid sequence plus V-gene family, and excluded reads lacking a unique V-gene family. A later analysis removed roughly 590 highly shared, low-generation-probability nucleotide sequences to deal with suspected cross-contamination and a sequencing artifact. In a later analysis, a clonal expansion index for each public chain was calculated from normalized within-repertoire ranks of inferred template counts. Generation probabilities in a later analysis came from a VDJ recombination model fitted to out-of-frame rearrangements, and those results were checked against IGoR. In a later analysis, TCR-TCR, TCR-HLA and TCR-CMV co-occurrence was scored with hypergeometric tests, and a repertoire-size bias correction was applied to TCR pairs. In a later analysis, false discovery rates were estimated by permuting HLA or CMV assignments 20 times. In a later analysis, co-occurring TCRs were grouped using DBSCAN, and TCRdist sequence similarity was added for clustering within HLA-allele-positive subsets. For co-occurrence clustering, repertoires with fewer than 30,000 or more than 120,000 public chains were excluded, along with four to six repertoires with anomalous nucleotide sharing. The clones in this table, taken by TCRdb from immuneACCESS, are in-frame only. Not every clone is retained; where verified, under half of the shortfall comes from an unresolved V gene, and the cause of the rest is unknown. The V and J calls and clone size come from that table; D and trimming were worked out from the DNA. Across this sample there are roughly 200,000 clones, with 70% to 90% seen only once. Jointly, the top ten make up approximately 0.31% of the sample.

The CDR3 holds 15 amino acids from the cysteine to the phenylalanine. Kept here is only the CDR3 DNA, which spans 45 bases and is read in frame from base 1. The germline V gene supplies CDR1 SGDLS and CDR2 YYNGEE. Trimming removed 1 base from V and 0 bases from J, leaving 8 bases between the germline ends. To note about this clone: The target of this receptor is not known. No base quality information exists; no much larger clone differs at one position.

The V and J segments used are TRBV9 and TRBJ2-1; a weak D assignment points to TRBD1 (5 bases agree). The specimen was PBMCs. The TCR sequence derives from a woman aged 25 to 39 in good health and CMV-seronegative. In nucleotide form, the sequence is TGTGCCAGCAGCGTATGGGGCAACTCCTACAATGAGCAGTTCTTC. This gives the protein CASSVWGNSYNEQFF.